What follows is one T cell receptor beta chain and its context. This CDR3 is also generated by other DNA sequences in the sample. The data stem from a study of early stage breast cancer tumors. The protocol was immunoSEQ multiplex PCR, while the TCRdb copy is restricted to in-frame clones and leaves out a portion. The sample carries about 28,000 clones, 75% to 85% recorded once. CDR3 length: 14 residues. The germline V gene encodes CDR1 MDHEN and CDR2 SYDVKM. The germline V and J ends were trimmed by 6 bases and 0 bases, with 11 bases remaining between them. The sample consisted of blood. This clonotype was sampled from a person in their sixties with breast cancer. The rearrangement links TRBV28 to TRBJ1-1; tentative D call: TRBD1 (6 bases). The CDR3 spells CASRKGVMNTEAFF. In nucleotides, the CDR3 is TGTGCCAGCAGGAAGGGGGTAATGAACACTGAAGCTTTCTTT.